The 16 T cell receptor beta chains reported below all come from one sample, sequenced in a study of OX40 agonist ivuxolimab in advanced cancers. Only in-frame clones appear in the TCRdb table, and some are missing; sequencing was by immunoSEQ multiplex PCR. The table lists tens of thousands of clones, 85% to 95% of them singletons. Specimen: CD4+ or CD8+ T cells sorted from blood, collected in a trial of the OX40 agonist ivuxolimab. These receptors were obtained from an adult with an advanced solid tumor such as melanoma, head and neck, liver or kidney cancer.

This clone was found once. This sequence joins TRBV4-3 and TRBJ1-5; D is unclear. Per germline, CDR1 LGHNA and CDR2 YSLEER. This CDR3 is 16 amino acids long. Trimming took 0 bases from V and 1 from J, leaving 10 bases between them. This CDR3 is CASSQDAGPSNQPQHF. The DNA of the CDR3 is TGCGCCAGCAGCCAAGATGCAGGCCCGAGCAATCAGCCCCAGCATTTT.

The chain joins TRBV10-2 to TRBJ1-1; D gene ambiguous. Germline assignment: CDR1 WSHSY and CDR2 SAAADI. This CDR3 spans 16 amino acids. Trimming shortened V by 1 base and J by 2 bases, and 14 bases separated the two germline ends. The CDR3, as DNA: TGCGCCAGCAGTGAGTGGGTTAAGGGAGTTAACACTGAAGCTTTCTTT. Encoded protein: CASSEWVKGVNTEAFF.

The gene calls are TRBV28 and TRBJ1-5; 8 bases map to TRBD1. Unmatched junction bases numbered 8, after V lost 3 bases and J lost 7 bases. Per germline, CDR1 MDHEN and CDR2 SYDVKM. The CDR3 sequence is 15 residues long. The CDR3: CASSFPGTGDQPQHF. The CDR3 coding sequence is TGTGCCAGCAGTTTTCCCGGGACAGGTGACCAGCCCCAGCATTTT.

V gene TRBV5-8 combines with J gene TRBJ1-2; TRBD1 agrees at 9 bases. The V gene end was trimmed by 0 bases and the J gene end by 8 bases; junction bases not matched to a gene: 8. Germline CDR1 is SGHTS and CDR2 is YDEGEE. The CDR3 contains 15 residues. CDR3 bases: TGTGCCAGCAGCTTGGGGGACAGGGACGTTGGGGGCTACACCTTC. It encodes CASSLGDRDVGGYTF.

The chain employs TRBV29-1 and TRBJ2-3, with a tentative D call TRBD1 (5 bases). The CDR3 is 14 residues long. The germline gives CDR1 SQVTM, CDR2 ANQGSEA. V shed 8 bases and J shed 0 bases, with 15 bases lying between them. CDR3 sequence reads: CSLTIRGSTDTQYF. The CDR3 region has the DNA TGCAGCCTTACTATTAGGGGCAGCACAGATACGCAGTATTTT.

The chain carries TRBV9 and TRBJ2-7; no clear D. The CDR3 loop spans 12 amino acids. With 0 bases removed from V and 6 bases from J, the gap between germline ends came to 7 bases. Germline assignment: CDR1 SGDLS and CDR2 YYNGEE. The CDR3 spells CASSVGGGEQYF. The CDR3 nucleotides read TGTGCCAGCAGCGTAGGGGGTGGCGAGCAGTACTTC.

This chain connects TRBV11-2 to TRBJ2-7; D remains unclear. The CDR3 loop spans 12 amino acids. V shed 8 bases and J shed 3 bases, with 11 bases lying between them. CDR1 and CDR2 (germline): SGHAT, FQNNGV. Here the CDR3 reads CASGRLNYEQYF. In DNA form, the CDR3 reads TGTGCCAGCGGCAGACTTAACTACGAGCAGTACTTC.

The J gene is TRBJ1-4, the V gene TRBV27; D remains ambiguous. Germline V gene data show CDR1 as MNHEY and CDR2 as SMNVEV (reference sequence). This CDR3 is built from 13 residues. The V gene lost 3 bases and the J gene lost 7 bases, with 9 bases spanning the gap. CDR3 DNA: TGTGCCAGCAGTTTCCGGGCGGGTGAAAAACTGTTTTTT. Its protein product is CASSFRAGEKLFF.

The rearrangement uses TRBV6-5 and TRBJ2-3, with a possible D match to TRBD2 (5 bases). Trimming stripped 7 bases from V and 2 bases from J, with 13 bases between. Looked up from germline, CDR1 is MNHEY and CDR2 is SVGAGI. The CDR3 runs to 14 residues. The CDR3 nucleotides read TGTGCCAGCAACCCGACGAGGGACACAGATACGCAGTATTTT. This sequence encodes CASNPTRDTDTQYF.

On this clone: One end of the junction does not line up with germline, which may come from a read error. The chain combines TRBV19 with TRBJ2-1; the match to TRBD2 covers 7 bases. Germline CDR1 LNHDA, CDR2 SQIVND (reference sequence). This CDR3 spans 15 amino acids. CDR3 sequence reads: CASSRSGASSNEQFF. DNA for the CDR3: TGTGCCAGTAGTAGGAGCGGGGCCTCCTCCAATGAGCAGTTCTTC. The full variable domain, in which reference TRBV19 and TRBJ2-1 provide the parts outside the CDR3, is DGGITQSPKYLFRKEGQNVTLSCEQNLNHDAMYWYRQDPGQGLRLIYYSQIVNDFQKGDIAEGYSVSREKKESFPLTVTSAQKNPTAFYLCASSRSGASSNEQFFGPGTRLTVL.

The J gene is TRBJ2-5, the V gene TRBV28; 9 bases fit TRBD1. Germline trimming cut 5 bases from V and 4 bases from J; bases unmatched to any gene: 11. CDR3 length: 16 amino acids. Germline V gene data show CDR1 as MDHEN and CDR2 as SYDVKM. The CDR3: CASSTRTGESLETQYF. In nucleotides, the CDR3 is TGTGCCAGCAGTACCAGGACAGGGGAATCCTTAGAGACCCAGTACTTC.

The CDR3 sequence is CASSYSQGAISYEQYF. The CDR3 bases are TGTGCCAGCAGCTATTCACAGGGGGCCATTTCCTACGAGCAGTACTTC. This rearrangement joins TRBV13 to TRBJ2-7; 9 bases are a match to TRBD1. Trimming at V came to 4 bases and at J to 1 base, leaving 8 bases not matched to a gene. Germline CDR1 and CDR2: PRHDT and FYEKMQ (reference sequence). The CDR3 covers 16 residues.

This sequence joins TRBV29-1 and TRBJ2-7; 8 bases match TRBD2. With V trimmed by 2 bases and J by 2 bases, 5 bases remained unmatched. Germline V gives CDR1 SQVTM, CDR2 ANQGSEA. CDR3 size: 14 residues. The DNA for the CDR3 is TGCAGCGTTGAAATGGAGCGGGGGACCTACGAGCAGTACTTC. It is translated as CSVEMERGTYEQYF.

The CDR3 coding sequence is TGTGCCAGCAGCTTGGGGGGTGCCGAGACCCAGTACTTC. This codes for CASSLGGAETQYF. The chain carries TRBV5-8 and TRBJ2-5; D unclear. The CDR3 length is 13 residues. V was cut by 0 bases and J by 5 bases, with 8 bases left in between. CDR1 and CDR2 from the germline V gene are SGHTS and YDEGEE.

In DNA form, the CDR3 reads TGTGCCAGCAGTGCCGGGACAGAGCAGTTCTTC. Amino acid sequence: CASSAGTEQFF. This chain connects TRBV6-6 to TRBJ2-1, with TRBD1 as a possible D gene (6 bases). V lost 5 bases to trimming and J lost 10 bases, with 9 bases between them. This CDR3 spans 11 amino acids. Germline assignment: CDR1 MNHNY and CDR2 SVGAGI (reference sequence).

The genes are TRBV7-6 and TRBJ2-7; 7 nucleotides line up with TRBD1. The CDR3 is 14 amino acids. Germline V gene data show CDR1 as SGHVS and CDR2 as FNYEAQ. J was trimmed by 3 bases and V by 2 bases; bases with no gene match: 4. The CDR3 protein is CASSLNPGGYEQYF. The CDR3 DNA follows: TGTGCCAGCAGCTTAAATCCAGGGGGCTACGAGCAGTACTTC.